Listed below are T cell receptor beta chains from one sample, sequenced in a study of PD-1 blockade in classical Hodgkin lymphoma. Sequencing was performed with immunoSEQ multiplex PCR; in TCRdb, only in-frame clones are kept and a portion is missing. The table records about 98,000 clones, about four fifths of them present only once. The specimen was peripheral blood mononuclear cells (PBMCs), collected before the second cycle of nivolumab. The source of these receptors is a human donor with classical Hodgkin lymphoma. Each CDR3 is given with its conserved first and last residue. A D gene is named only where the DNA matches it firmly. Not all rows give a size; the values are once, few, many and, for expanded clones, a class.

14	TRBJ1-2	.	TRBV6-1	few	CASSEGGGRYGYTF	TGTGCCAGCAGTGAAGGGGGCGGGCGGTATGGCTACACCTTC
15	TRBJ2-7	TRBD2	TRBV6-1	.	CASRGLAGGNYEQYF	TGTGCCAGCAGGGGACTAGCGGGAGGGAACTACGAGCAGTACTTC
11	TRBJ2-7	.	TRBV6-6	.	CASSQRYEQYF	TGTGCCAGCAGTCAGCGGTACGAGCAGTACTTC
16	TRBJ2-1	TRBD2	TRBV10-3	once	CAISALAGSSYNEQFF	TGTGCCATCAGTGCACTAGCGGGAAGCTCCTACAATGAGCAGTTCTTC
14	TRBJ2-7	.	TRBV5-1	.	CASRKEEVSYEQYF	TGCGCCAGCAGGAAGGAAGAGGTCTCCTACGAGCAGTACTTC
14	TRBJ2-7	TRBD2	TRBV27	.	CASSLTSGRYEQYF	TGTGCCAGCAGTTTGACTAGCGGGAGGTACGAGCAGTACTTC
11	TRBJ2-1	.	TRBV2	.	CASSEQGKQFF	TGTGCCAGCAGTGAGCAAGGAAAGCAGTTCTTC
13	TRBJ1-1	.	TRBV29-1	.	CSVEVGQNTEAFF	TGCAGCGTTGAAGTGGGACAAAACACTGAAGCTTTCTTT
14	TRBJ1-2	.	TRBV10-3	.	CAISESGRTYGYTF	TGTGCCATCAGTGAGTCGGGCAGGACCTATGGCTACACCTTC
15	TRBJ2-4	.	TRBV18	.	CASSTGTVDKNIQYF	TGTGCCAGCTCAACCGGGACCGTAGATAAAAACATTCAGTACTTC
15	TRBJ2-2	.	TRBV9	.	CASSVGNANTGELFF	TGTGCCAGCAGCGTAGGTAACGCGAACACCGGGGAGCTGTTTTTT
12	TRBJ1-1	.	TRBV10-3	.	CAIRDGNTEAFF	TGTGCCATCCGGGACGGGAACACTGAAGCTTTCTTT
14	TRBJ2-7	.	TRBV11-2	.	CASSFVPTLYEQYF	TGTGCCAGCAGCTTTGTTCCCACCCTCTACGAGCAGTACTTC
12	TRBJ2-1	.	TRBV6-6	.	CASSYKESEQFF	TGTGCCAGCAGTTACAAAGAGAGTGAGCAGTTCTTC
12	TRBJ1-2	.	TRBV29-1	.	CSVEDSLYGYTF	TGCAGCGTTGAGGACAGCCTCTATGGCTACACCTTC
13	TRBJ2-7	.	TRBV10-3	.	CAISGVRGQEQYF	TGTGCCATCAGTGGGGTTCGGGGGCAGGAGCAGTACTTC
13	TRBJ2-3	.	TRBV27	once	CASSSASTDTQYF	TGTGCCAGCAGTTCCGCTAGCACAGATACGCAGTATTTT
13	TRBJ1-5	.	TRBV6-6	.	CASREGVNQPQHF	TGTGCCAGCAGAGAGGGGGTGAATCAGCCCCAGCATTTT
12	TRBJ2-7	.	TRBV11-2	.	CASSLDRHEQYF	TGTGCCAGCAGCTTAGATCGGCACGAGCAGTACTTC
13	TRBJ1-2	.	TRBV7-9	once	CASSLGTHYGYTF	TGTGCCAGCAGCTTGGGCACCCACTATGGCTACACCTTC
14	TRBJ2-7	.	TRBV9	.	CASSVGQGNYEQYF	TGTGCCAGCAGCGTTGGGCAGGGTAACTACGAGCAGTACTTC
16	TRBJ2-3	TRBD2	TRBV13	.	CASSFRLAGGTDTQYF	TGTGCCAGCAGCTTCCGGCTAGCGGGGGGCACAGATACGCAGTATTTT
14	TRBJ2-1	.	TRBV29-1	.	CSVGGGAGSNEQFF	TGCAGCGTGGGAGGGGGTGCAGGTAGTAATGAGCAGTTCTTC
13	TRBJ2-2	.	TRBV10-3	few	CAISGDNTGELFF	TGTGCCATCAGTGGCGATAACACCGGGGAGCTGTTTTTT
17	TRBJ2-1	TRBD2	TRBV5-1	.	CASSLISGIGSYNEQFF	TGCGCCAGCAGCCTCATTAGCGGGATAGGCTCCTACAATGAGCAGTTCTTC
14	TRBJ1-1	.	TRBV4-1	.	CASSQEVRDTEAFF	TGCGCCAGCAGCCAAGAGGTCAGGGACACTGAAGCTTTCTTT
14	TRBJ2-1	TRBD2	TRBV10-1	.	CASSEADTSAEQFF	TGCGCCAGCAGTGAGGCTGATACTAGCGCCGAGCAGTTCTTC
16	TRBJ2-5	.	TRBV7-9	.	CASSLGPAVGQETQYF	TGTGCCAGCAGCTTAGGCCCGGCAGTCGGGCAAGAGACCCAGTACTTC
16	TRBJ2-1	.	TRBV5-4	.	CASSSGTHASYNEQFF	TGTGCCAGCAGCTCCGGGACCCATGCGTCCTACAATGAGCAGTTCTTC
14	TRBJ2-4	.	TRBV28	.	CASSIQSQGLVQYF	TGTGCCAGCAGTATCCAATCCCAGGGGTTGGTTCAGTACTTC